The next 29 T cell receptor beta chains were all read from a single sample in a study of T cells in narcolepsy. Sequencing used immunoSEQ multiplex PCR; TCRdb keeps in-frame clones, though not all of them. The sample contains over 9,000 clones, around 94% of which appear only once. Sequenced input: CD45RA- memory CD4+ T cells from PBMCs. The receptors stem from a human donor with narcolepsy.

V is TRBV11-2 and J is TRBJ1-1; no definite D call. CDR1 SGHAT and CDR2 FQNNGV come from the germline V gene. This CDR3 has 14 amino acids. The V and J ends lost 2 bases and 1 base respectively, with 8 bases between them. DNA for the CDR3: TGTGCCAGCAGCTTATGGCCAGCGAACACTGAAGCTTTCTTT. The encoded protein is CASSLWPANTEAFF.

This rearrangement joins TRBV6-5 to TRBJ1-6, with D unresolved. Germline V lookup: CDR1 MNHEY, CDR2 SVGAGI. Trimming shortened V by 10 bases and J by 6 bases, and 16 bases separated the two germline ends. The CDR3 extends over 14 amino acids. CDR3 coding DNA: TGTGCCACCCGCGGTGGGGTATTTAATTCACCCCTCCACTTT. The encoded protein is CATRGGVFNSPLHF.

On this clone itself: An end of the junction differs from the germline gene, which may be a read error. V is TRBV7-7 and J is TRBJ2-2; no definite D call. From germline, CDR1 is SSHAT and CDR2 FNYEAQ (reference sequence). The CDR3 consists of 14 residues. The CDR3 here is CASSPQELTGELFF. The DNA of the CDR3 is TGTGCTAGCAGCCCCCAGGAACTAACCGGGGAGCTGTTTTTT. Full variable domain (missing parts from reference TRBV7-7 and TRBJ2-2): GAGVSQSPRYKVTKRGQDVTLRCDPISSHATLYWYQQALGQGPEFLTYFNYEAQPDKSGLPSDRFSAERPEGSISTLTIQRTEQRDSAMYRCASSPQELTGELFFGEGSRLTVL.

The rearrangement joins TRBV7-9 to TRBJ2-2, with D unclear. The CDR3 has 11 residues. V dropped 0 bases and J dropped 11 bases, with 4 bases sitting between them. The germline V gene has CDR1 SEHNR and CDR2 FQNEAQ (reference sequence). This CDR3 is CASSLADELFF. CDR3 coding DNA: TGTGCCAGCAGCTTAGCCGACGAGCTGTTTTTT.

This chain connects TRBV2 to TRBJ2-7; D unclear. Germline lookup yields CDR1 SNHLY and CDR2 FYNNEI. The CDR3 covers 11 residues. V gave up 5 bases and J gave up 3 bases, with 5 bases separating them. The CDR3: CASSLDYEQYF. CDR3 nucleotides: TGTGCCAGCAGTCTAGACTACGAGCAGTACTTC.

The CDR3 DNA reads as TGTGCCAGTAGTGCCGACCCAGGGGGAACCGAGCAGTACTTC. Protein: CASSADPGGTEQYF. V usage is TRBV19 and J usage is TRBJ2-7; 7 bases match TRBD1. This CDR3 contains 14 residues. Trimming removed 5 bases from V and 6 bases from J; junction bases left unmatched: 10. Germline V gene data show CDR1 as LNHDA and CDR2 as SQIVND (reference sequence). The full variable domain, rest sourced from reference TRBV19 and TRBJ2-7, is DGGITQSPKYLFRKEGQNVTLSCEQNLNHDAMYWYRQDPGQGLRLIYYSQIVNDFQKGDIAEGYSVSREKKESFPLTVTSAQKNPTAFYLCASSADPGGTEQYFGPGTRLTVT.

This chain uses TRBV21-1 with TRBJ2-2; the table assigns TRBD1, which was not confirmed against the DNA. TRBV21-1 is classified as a pseudogene. This CDR3 spans 15 amino acids. CDR3 in amino acids: CASSKTAGQTGELFF. The CDR3 DNA follows: TGTGCCAGCAGCAAGACCGCAGGGCAGACCGGGGAGCTGTTTTTT.

For this clone: At one boundary the junction diverges from the germline segment, which might be a read error. The chain has TRBV28 and TRBJ2-2; D unresolved. The J call may be wrong; the DNA end is better matched by TRBJ1-3. CDR1 MDHEN and CDR2 SYDVKM come from the germline V gene. The CDR3 runs to 11 residues. In DNA form, the CDR3 reads TGTGCCAGCCTTGGTGGATACACCATATATTTT. This encodes CASLGGYTIYF.

The chain carries TRBV30 and TRBJ1-5; unclear D gene. The V end lost 1 base, the J end lost 4 bases, and 8 bases lay between the germline ends. CDR3 length: 13 amino acids. Germline V gene sequence: CDR1 GTSNPN, CDR2 SVGIG (reference sequence). The CDR3 reads CAWSGQTNQPQHF. In nucleotides, the CDR3 is TGTGCCTGGAGTGGCCAGACTAATCAGCCCCAGCATTTT.

This chain links TRBV10-3 with TRBJ2-3; possible D gene TRBD1, 6 bases. V lost 5 bases, J lost 6 bases, and 12 bases lay in between. Germline lookup yields CDR1 ENHRY and CDR2 SYGVKD. CDR3 size: 13 residues. CDR3 nucleotide sequence: TGTGCCATCAGTTCGACAGGTTGGGATACGCAGTATTTT. Translated: CAISSTGWDTQYF.

DNA for the CDR3: TGTGCCAGCAACCCCCCGAAAGCACAGGGGCTAAACACCGGGGAGCTGTTTTTT. It encodes CASNPPKAQGLNTGELFF. The chain combines TRBV7-9 with TRBJ2-2; 7 bases map to TRBD1. Trimming took 7 bases from V and 2 from J; bases not matched to a gene: 16. Germline V gene lookup returns CDR1 SEHNR and CDR2 FQNEAQ (reference sequence). The CDR3 is 18 residues long.

The chain carries TRBV7-2 and TRBJ2-7; 7 bases fit TRBD2. The trim removed 5 bases at V and 7 bases at J, leaving 14 bases unmatched. The CDR3 has 15 amino acids. Germline CDR1 SGHTA, CDR2 FQGNSA. CDR3 region: CASSQVAGSGGEQYF. DNA of the CDR3: TGTGCCAGCAGCCAAGTGGCGGGATCGGGAGGAGAGCAGTACTTC.

The V and J genes are TRBV27 and TRBJ2-3; possibly TRBD1 for D (5 bases). Germline V gene sequence: CDR1 MNHEY, CDR2 SMNVEV (reference sequence). Deletions cut 7 bases from V and 4 bases from J, with 15 bases between. The CDR3 length is 14 residues. The CDR3 sequence: CASTPQVAADTQYF. The DNA of the CDR3 is TGTGCCAGCACCCCACAGGTGGCCGCAGATACGCAGTATTTT.

This clone occurred a few times. The rearrangement joins TRBV14 to TRBJ2-7; D not certain. Germline CDR1 SGHDN, CDR2 FVKESK. The CDR3 is 13 amino acids. Trimming left V 1 base short and J 2 bases short, with 6 bases between. The CDR3 loop reads CASSQGVAYEQYF. The CDR3 region has the DNA TGTGCCAGCAGCCAAGGGGTTGCCTACGAGCAGTACTTC.

Notes on this clone: One end of the junction fails to match germline, which may point to a read error. This rearrangement joins TRBV2 to TRBJ2-7; D is unclear. CDR1 SNHLY and CDR2 FYNNEI come from the germline V gene. This CDR3 spans 11 amino acids. This chain's CDR3 is CASSEGFGLAF. The CDR3 coding sequence is TGTGCCAGCAGTGAAGGATTTGGCTTAGCCTTC.

The chain recombines TRBV19 with TRBJ2-3, with 7 bases aligning to TRBD2. The germline CDR1 and CDR2 sequences are LNHDA and SQIVND (reference sequence). Trimming cost V 4 bases and J 6 bases; bases outside gene matches: 13. The CDR3 extends over 16 amino acids. CDR3 region: CASSREGRGSGDTQYF. The CDR3 DNA is TGTGCCAGTAGTAGGGAGGGGAGGGGATCGGGCGATACGCAGTATTTT.

V and J are TRBV27 and TRBJ2-1, with 9 bases aligning to TRBD2. In germline, CDR1 is MNHEY, CDR2 SMNVEV (reference sequence). The CDR3 is 16 residues long. The trim removed 8 bases at V and 4 bases at J, leaving 12 bases unmatched. The CDR3, as DNA: TGTGCCAGCGGAACCATTAGCGGGAGCAGATACAATGAGCAGTTCTTC. Protein sequence: CASGTISGSRYNEQFF.

This clone showed up just once. The chain recombines TRBV30 with TRBJ1-3, with D possibly matching TRBD1 (6 bases). CDR3 length: 15 residues. Germline V gene sequence: CDR1 GTSNPN, CDR2 SVGIG (reference sequence). Trimming removed 3 bases at V and 2 bases at J, with 14 bases between. The CDR3 spells CAWRPTGRPGNTIYF. The CDR3 coding sequence is TGTGCCTGGAGGCCCACAGGGCGCCCTGGAAACACCATATATTTT.

Concerning this clone itself: At one end the junction does not follow the germline gene, possibly because of a read error. The chain links TRBV2 to TRBJ1-2, with D possibly being TRBD1 (5 bases). The CDR3 runs 14 residues. Germline values: CDR1 SNHLY, CDR2 FYNNEI. The CDR3 nucleotides are TGTGCTAGCACCCAGCAGGGCGGACTCTATGGCTACACCTTC. Its translation: CASTQQGGLYGYTF.

This chain connects TRBV10-3 to TRBJ1-6, with TRBD1 as a possible D gene (5 bases). Trimming stripped 0 bases from V and 0 bases from J, with 12 bases between. The germline V gene encodes CDR1 ENHRY and CDR2 SYGVKD. The CDR3 extends over 18 amino acids. The CDR3 DNA is TGTGCCATCAGTGAGTCTGGAGGACAAAGCTCCTATAATTCACCCCTCCACTTT. It yields the protein CAISESGGQSSYNSPLHF.

The V and J genes are TRBV7-3 and TRBJ2-2; D gene ambiguous. This CDR3 contains 13 residues. V lost 3 bases and J lost 7, with 9 bases in between. Germline CDR1 SGHTA, CDR2 FQGTGA. CDR3 residues: CASSLEPSGELFF. CDR3 nucleotide sequence: TGTGCCAGCAGCTTGGAGCCGAGCGGGGAGCTGTTTTTT.

The chain employs TRBV11-2 and TRBJ2-3; 11 bases match TRBD2. V shed 2 bases, J shed 1 base, and the junction held 5 bases outside the gene matches. The length of the CDR3 is 17 residues. The germline V gene has CDR1 SGHAT and CDR2 FQNNGV. This CDR3 reads CASSLRPLAGGTDTQYF. The CDR3 nucleotides are TGTGCCAGCAGCTTAAGGCCACTAGCGGGGGGCACAGATACGCAGTATTTT.

The chain has TRBV2 and TRBJ1-1; no reliable D call. This CDR3 region has 15 residues. Germline V gene lookup returns CDR1 SNHLY and CDR2 FYNNEI. V lost 2 bases and J lost 0, with 10 bases in between. The CDR3, as DNA: TGTGCCAGCAGTGAACTAAGGGTGCTGAACACTGAAGCTTTCTTT. The encoded protein is CASSELRVLNTEAFF.

The chain uses TRBV16 and TRBJ2-3; a weak D match, TRBD1 (6 bases). The germline CDR1 and CDR2 sequences are KGHSY and FQNENV. The V and J ends lost 0 bases and 4 bases respectively, with 11 bases between them. The CDR3 is 15 residues long. For the CDR3, the DNA is TGTGCCAGCAGCCAATCGGGCAGGGGCGCAGATACGCAGTATTTT. This encodes CASSQSGRGADTQYF.

The J gene is TRBJ2-1, the V gene TRBV6-1; TRBD2 aligns across 12 bases. Germline-derived CDR1 and CDR2 are MNHNS and SASEGT. J lost 6 bases, V lost 8 bases, and 2 bases had no gene match. The CDR3 loop spans 13 amino acids. The CDR3 DNA reads TGTGCCAGCGCTAGCGGGGGGGTCAATGAGCAGTTCTTC. This codes for CASASGGVNEQFF.

CDR3 bases: TGTGCCAGCAGCCGGGGCCAGGCGAACACTGAAGCTTTCTTT. Translation gives CASSRGQANTEAFF. The chain combines TRBV11-2 with TRBJ1-1; weak D call: TRBD1 (5 bases). Between the trimmed V and J ends, which lost 5 bases and 1 base, there was a span of 11 bases. The V gene's germline CDR1 is SGHAT and CDR2 FQNNGV. The CDR3 covers 14 residues. The full variable domain, in which reference TRBV11-2 and TRBJ1-1 provide the parts outside the CDR3, is EAGVAQSPRYKIIEKRQSVAFWCNPISGHATLYWYQQILGQGPKLLIQFQNNGVVDDSQLPKDRFSAERLKGVDSTLKIQPAKLEDSAVYLCASSRGQANTEAFFGQGTRLTVV.

The rearrangement joins TRBV5-1 to TRBJ1-3; D remains ambiguous. This CDR3 is 16 amino acids long. The germline CDR1 and CDR2 sequences are SGHRS and YFSETQ. V was trimmed by 0 bases and J by 0 bases, leaving 10 bases between them. CDR3 amino acids: CASSLGGGNSGNTIYF. The CDR3 nucleotides read TGCGCCAGCAGCTTGGGTGGAGGAAACTCTGGAAACACCATATATTTT.

The chain uses TRBV2 and TRBJ2-7, with 7 bases aligning to TRBD2. Germline CDR1 SNHLY, CDR2 FYNNEI. Trimming at V came to 4 bases and at J to 3 bases, leaving 9 bases not matched to a gene. The CDR3 totals 15 residues. CDR3 sequence (DNA): TGTGCCAGCAGTGTAACAGCGGGGAGAGACTACGAGCAGTACTTC. This sequence encodes CASSVTAGRDYEQYF.

The chain links TRBV27 to TRBJ2-4; weak D call: TRBD2 (5 bases). Per germline, CDR1 MNHEY and CDR2 SMNVEV (reference sequence). V lost 4 bases, J lost 11 bases, and 15 bases lay in between. The CDR3 totals 13 residues. In nucleotides, the CDR3 is TGTGCCAGCAGTTCACGCCCGGAGGCCTTTCAGTACTTC. Amino acids: CASSSRPEAFQYF.